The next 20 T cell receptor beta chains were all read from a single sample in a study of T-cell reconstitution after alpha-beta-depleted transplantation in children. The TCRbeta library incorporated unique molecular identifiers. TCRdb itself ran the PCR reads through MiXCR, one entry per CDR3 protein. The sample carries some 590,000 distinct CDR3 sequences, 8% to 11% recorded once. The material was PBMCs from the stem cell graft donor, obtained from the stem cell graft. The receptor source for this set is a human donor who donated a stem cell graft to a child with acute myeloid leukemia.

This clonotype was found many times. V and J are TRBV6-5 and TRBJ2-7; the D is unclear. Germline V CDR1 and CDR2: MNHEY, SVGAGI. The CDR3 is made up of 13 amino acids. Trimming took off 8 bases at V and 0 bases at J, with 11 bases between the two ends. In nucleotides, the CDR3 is TGTGCCAGCTCGAAGCCGCCCTCCTACGAGCAGTACTTC. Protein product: CASSKPPSYEQYF.

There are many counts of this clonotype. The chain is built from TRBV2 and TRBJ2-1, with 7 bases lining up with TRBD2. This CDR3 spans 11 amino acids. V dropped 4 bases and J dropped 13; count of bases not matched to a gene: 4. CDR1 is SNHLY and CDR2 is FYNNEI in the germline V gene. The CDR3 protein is CASSVERDQFF. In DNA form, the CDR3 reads TGTGCCAGCAGTGTGGAGCGGGACCAGTTCTTC.

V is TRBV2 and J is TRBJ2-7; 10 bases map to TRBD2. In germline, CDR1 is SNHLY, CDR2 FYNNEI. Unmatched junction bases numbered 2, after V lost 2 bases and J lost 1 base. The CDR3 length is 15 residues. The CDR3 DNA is TGTGCCAGCAGTGAATTAGCGGGAGGTTCCTACGAGCAGTACTTC. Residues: CASSELAGGSYEQYF.

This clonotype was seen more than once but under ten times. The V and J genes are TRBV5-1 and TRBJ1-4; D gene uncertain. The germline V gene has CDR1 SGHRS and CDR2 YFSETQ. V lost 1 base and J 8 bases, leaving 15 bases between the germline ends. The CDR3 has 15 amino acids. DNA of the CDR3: TGCGCCAGCAGCTTGCGACCGTCATCAGAGGAAAAACTGTTTTTT. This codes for CASSLRPSSEEKLFF.

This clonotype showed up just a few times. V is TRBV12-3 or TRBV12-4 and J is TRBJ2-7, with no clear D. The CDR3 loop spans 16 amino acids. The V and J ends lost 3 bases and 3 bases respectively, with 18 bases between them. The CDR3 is CASSLGRTAGSYEQYF. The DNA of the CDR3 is TGTGCCAGCAGTTTGGGCAGGACGGCAGGAAGCTACGAGCAGTACTTC.

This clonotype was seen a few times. This CDR3 is CASSRSPSNEKLFF. The DNA of the CDR3 is TGTGCCAGCAGCCGTTCCCCGTCTAATGAAAAACTGTTTTTT. The chain joins TRBV6-1 to TRBJ1-4, with D hard to call. The CDR3 loop spans 14 amino acids. V lost 6 bases and J 3 bases, leaving 11 bases between the germline ends. Germline values: CDR1 MNHNS, CDR2 SASEGT.

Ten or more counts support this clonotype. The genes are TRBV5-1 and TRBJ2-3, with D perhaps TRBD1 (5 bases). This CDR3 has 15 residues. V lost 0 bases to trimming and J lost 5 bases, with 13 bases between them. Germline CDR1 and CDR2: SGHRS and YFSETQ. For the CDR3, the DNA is TGCGCCAGCAGCTTGGGGTCTCAGGGAAGAGATACGCAGTATTTT. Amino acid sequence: CASSLGSQGRDTQYF.

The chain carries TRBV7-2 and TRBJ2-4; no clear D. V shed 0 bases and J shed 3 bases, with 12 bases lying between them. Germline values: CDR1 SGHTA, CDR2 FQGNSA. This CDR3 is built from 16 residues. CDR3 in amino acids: CASSLALGLGKNIQYF. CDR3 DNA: TGTGCCAGCAGCTTAGCTCTGGGCTTAGGCAAAAACATTCAGTACTTC.

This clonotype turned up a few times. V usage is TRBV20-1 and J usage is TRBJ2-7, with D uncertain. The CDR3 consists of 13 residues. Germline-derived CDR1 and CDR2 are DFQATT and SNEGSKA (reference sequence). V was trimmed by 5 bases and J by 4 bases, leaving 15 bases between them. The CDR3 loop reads CSARSRPAYEQYF. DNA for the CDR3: TGCAGTGCTCGTAGTCGCCCTGCGTACGAGCAGTACTTC.

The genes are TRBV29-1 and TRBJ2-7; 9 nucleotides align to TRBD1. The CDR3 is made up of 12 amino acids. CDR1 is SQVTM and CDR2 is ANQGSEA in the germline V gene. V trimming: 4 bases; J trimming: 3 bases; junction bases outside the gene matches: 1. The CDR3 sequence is CSVVGQGYEQYF. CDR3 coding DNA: TGCAGCGTTGTGGGACAGGGCTACGAGCAGTACTTC.

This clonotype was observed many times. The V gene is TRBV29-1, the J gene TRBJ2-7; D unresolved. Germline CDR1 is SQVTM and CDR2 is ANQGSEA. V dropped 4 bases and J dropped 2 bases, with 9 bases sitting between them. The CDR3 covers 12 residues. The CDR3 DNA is TGCAGCGTTGGGATGGGAACCTACGAGCAGTACTTC. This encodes CSVGMGTYEQYF.

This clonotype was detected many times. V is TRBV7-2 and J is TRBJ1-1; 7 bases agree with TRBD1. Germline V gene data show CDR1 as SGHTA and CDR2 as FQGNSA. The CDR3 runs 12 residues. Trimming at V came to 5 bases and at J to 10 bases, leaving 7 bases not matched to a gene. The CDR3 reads CASSNPGGGAFF. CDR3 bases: TGTGCCAGCAGCAACCCAGGGGGGGGAGCTTTCTTT.

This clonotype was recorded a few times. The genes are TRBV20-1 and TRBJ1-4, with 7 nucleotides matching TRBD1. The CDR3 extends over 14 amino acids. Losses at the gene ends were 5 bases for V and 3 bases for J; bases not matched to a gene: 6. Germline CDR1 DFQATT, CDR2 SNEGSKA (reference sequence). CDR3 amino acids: CSALKTGPNEKLFF. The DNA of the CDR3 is TGCAGTGCTCTAAAGACAGGGCCTAATGAAAAACTGTTTTTT.

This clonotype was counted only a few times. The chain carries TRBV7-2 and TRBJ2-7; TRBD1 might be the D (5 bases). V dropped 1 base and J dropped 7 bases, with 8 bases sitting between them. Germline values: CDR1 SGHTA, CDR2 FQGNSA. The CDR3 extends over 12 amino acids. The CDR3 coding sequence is TGTGCCAGCAGCTTAGTAGGGGTAGAGCAGTACTTC. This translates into CASSLVGVEQYF.

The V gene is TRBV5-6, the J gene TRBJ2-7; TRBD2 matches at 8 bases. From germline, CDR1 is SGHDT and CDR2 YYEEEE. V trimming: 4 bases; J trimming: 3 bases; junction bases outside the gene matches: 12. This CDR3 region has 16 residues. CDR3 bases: TGTGCCAGCAGCCACCCGACAAGCGGGAGTTTCTACGAGCAGTACTTC. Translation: CASSHPTSGSFYEQYF.

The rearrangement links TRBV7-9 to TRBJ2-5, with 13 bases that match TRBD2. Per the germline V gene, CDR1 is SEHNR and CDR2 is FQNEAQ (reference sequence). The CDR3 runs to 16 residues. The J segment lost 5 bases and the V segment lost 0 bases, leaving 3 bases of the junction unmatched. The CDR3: CASSLAPGLAGETQYF. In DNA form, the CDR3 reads TGTGCCAGCAGCTTAGCACCGGGACTAGCGGGGGAGACCCAGTACTTC. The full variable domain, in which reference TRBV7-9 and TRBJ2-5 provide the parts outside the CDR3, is DTGVSQNPRHKITKRGQNVTFRCDPISEHNRLYWYRQTLGQGPEFLTYFQNEAQLEKSRLLSDRFSAERPKGSFSTLEIQRTEQGDSAMYLCASSLAPGLAGETQYFGPGTRLLVL.

CDR3 coding DNA: TGCGCCAGCAGCGGAGGGACAGGGGGCCGGAACACTGAAGCTTTCTTT. Translating it yields CASSGGTGGRNTEAFF. The gene calls are TRBV5-1 and TRBJ1-1, with 12 positions matching TRBD1. V lost 4 bases and J lost 1; bases outside the gene matches: 5. Per the germline V gene, CDR1 is SGHRS and CDR2 is YFSETQ. The CDR3 is 16 residues long.

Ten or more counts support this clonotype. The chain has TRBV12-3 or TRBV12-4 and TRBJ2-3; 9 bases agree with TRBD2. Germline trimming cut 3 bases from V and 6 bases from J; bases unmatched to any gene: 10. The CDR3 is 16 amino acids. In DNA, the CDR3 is TGTGCCAGCAGTTTCGTTAGCGGGAGAGACCCCGATACGCAGTATTTT. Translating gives CASSFVSGRDPDTQYF.

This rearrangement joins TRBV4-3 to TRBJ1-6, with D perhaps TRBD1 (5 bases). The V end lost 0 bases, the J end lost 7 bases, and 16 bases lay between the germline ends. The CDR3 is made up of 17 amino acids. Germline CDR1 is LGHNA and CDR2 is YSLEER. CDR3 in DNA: TGCGCCAGCAGCCAAGATTCCCCGGGACGACCAAATTCACCCCTCCACTTT. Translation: CASSQDSPGRPNSPLHF.

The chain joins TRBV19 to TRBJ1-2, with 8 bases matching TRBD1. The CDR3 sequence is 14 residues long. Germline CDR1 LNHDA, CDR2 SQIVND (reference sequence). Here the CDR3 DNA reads TGTGCTACCACCCTTTCCGGACAGGGTTATGGCTACACCTTC. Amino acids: CATTLSGQGYGYTF.